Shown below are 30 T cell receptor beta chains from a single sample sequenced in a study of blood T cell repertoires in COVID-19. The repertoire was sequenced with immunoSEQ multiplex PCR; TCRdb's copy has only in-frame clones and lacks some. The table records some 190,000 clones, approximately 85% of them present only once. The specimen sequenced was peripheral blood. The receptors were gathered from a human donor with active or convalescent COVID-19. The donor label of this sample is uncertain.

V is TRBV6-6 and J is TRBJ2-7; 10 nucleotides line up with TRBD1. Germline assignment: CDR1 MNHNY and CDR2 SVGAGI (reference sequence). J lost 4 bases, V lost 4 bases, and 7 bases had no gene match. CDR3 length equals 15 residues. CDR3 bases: TGTGCCAGCAGTTCCCGGGACAGGGGAGTGTACGAGCAGTACTTC. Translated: CASSSRDRGVYEQYF.

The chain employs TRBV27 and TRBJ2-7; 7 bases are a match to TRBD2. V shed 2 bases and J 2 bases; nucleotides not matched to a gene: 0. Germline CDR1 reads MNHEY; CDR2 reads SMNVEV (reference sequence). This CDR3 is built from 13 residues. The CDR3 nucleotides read TGTGCCAGCAGTTTAGCGGGAGCCTACGAGCAGTACTTC. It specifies CASSLAGAYEQYF.

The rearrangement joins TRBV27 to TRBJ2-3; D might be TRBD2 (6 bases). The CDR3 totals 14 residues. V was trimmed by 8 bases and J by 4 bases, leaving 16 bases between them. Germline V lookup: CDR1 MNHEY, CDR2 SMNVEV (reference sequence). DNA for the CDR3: TGTGCCAGCGGAGGGGACTCACCGGCAGATACGCAGTATTTT. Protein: CASGGDSPADTQYF.

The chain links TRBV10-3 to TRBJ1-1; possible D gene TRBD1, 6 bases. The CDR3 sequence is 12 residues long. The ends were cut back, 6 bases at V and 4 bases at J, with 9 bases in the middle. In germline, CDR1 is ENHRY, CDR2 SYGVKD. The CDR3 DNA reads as TGTGCCATCAGCCAGGACAGCACTGAAGCTTTCTTT. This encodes CAISQDSTEAFF.

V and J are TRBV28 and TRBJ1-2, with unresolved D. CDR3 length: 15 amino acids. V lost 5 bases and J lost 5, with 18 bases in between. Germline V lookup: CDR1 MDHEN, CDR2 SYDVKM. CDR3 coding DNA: TGTGCCAGCAGTCGGCAACAGTACCCCTCATATGGCTACACCTTC. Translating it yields CASSRQQYPSYGYTF.

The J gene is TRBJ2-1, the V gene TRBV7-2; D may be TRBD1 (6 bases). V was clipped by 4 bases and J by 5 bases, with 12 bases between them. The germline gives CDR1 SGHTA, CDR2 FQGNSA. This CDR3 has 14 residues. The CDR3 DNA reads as TGTGCCAGCAGCTCGACAGGTTATAACAATGAGCAGTTCTTC. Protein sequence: CASSSTGYNNEQFF.

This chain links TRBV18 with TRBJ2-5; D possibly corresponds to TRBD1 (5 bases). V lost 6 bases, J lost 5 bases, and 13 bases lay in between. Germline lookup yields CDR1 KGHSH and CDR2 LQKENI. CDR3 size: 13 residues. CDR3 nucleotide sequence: TGTGCCAGCTCGCAAGGGGAATTGGAGACCCAGTACTTC. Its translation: CASSQGELETQYF. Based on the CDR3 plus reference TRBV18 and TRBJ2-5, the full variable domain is NAGVMQNPRHLVRRRGQEARLRCSPMKGHSHVYWYRQLPEEGLKFMVYLQKENIIDESGMPKERFSAEFPKEGPSILRIQQVVRGDSAAYFCASSQGELETQYFGPGTRLLVL.

The CDR3 nucleotides read TGTGCCAGTACCCCGGACTGGAGAAACACCATATATTTT. Protein: CASTPDWRNTIYF. The V gene is TRBV19, the J gene TRBJ1-3; D gene unclear. V gave up 7 bases and J gave up 5 bases, with 12 bases separating them. Germline CDR1 and CDR2: LNHDA and SQIVND (reference sequence). This CDR3 comprises 13 residues. Based on the CDR3 plus reference TRBV19 and TRBJ1-3, the full variable domain is DGGITQSPKYLFRKEGQNVTLSCEQNLNHDAMYWYRQDPGQGLRLIYYSQIVNDFQKGDIAEGYSVSREKKESFPLTVTSAQKNPTAFYLCASTPDWRNTIYFGEGSWLTVV.

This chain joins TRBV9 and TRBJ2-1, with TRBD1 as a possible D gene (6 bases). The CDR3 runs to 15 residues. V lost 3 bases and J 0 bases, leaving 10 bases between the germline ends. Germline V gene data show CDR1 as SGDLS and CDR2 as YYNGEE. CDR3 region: CASSDGQSSYNEQFF. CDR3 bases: TGTGCCAGCAGCGACGGACAGAGCTCCTACAATGAGCAGTTCTTC.

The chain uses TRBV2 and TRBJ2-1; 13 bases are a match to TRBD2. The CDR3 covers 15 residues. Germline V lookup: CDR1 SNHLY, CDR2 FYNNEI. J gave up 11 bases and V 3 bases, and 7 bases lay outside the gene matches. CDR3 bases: TGTGCCAGCAGTGACGGGACTAGCGGGATGAATAAGCAGTTCTTC. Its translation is CASSDGTSGMNKQFF.

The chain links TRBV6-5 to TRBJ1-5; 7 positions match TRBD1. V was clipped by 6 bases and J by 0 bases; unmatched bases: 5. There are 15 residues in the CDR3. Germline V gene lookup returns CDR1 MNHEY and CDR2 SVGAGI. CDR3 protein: CASSSTGYSNQPQHF. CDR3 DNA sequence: TGTGCCAGCAGCTCGACAGGGTATAGCAATCAGCCCCAGCATTTT.

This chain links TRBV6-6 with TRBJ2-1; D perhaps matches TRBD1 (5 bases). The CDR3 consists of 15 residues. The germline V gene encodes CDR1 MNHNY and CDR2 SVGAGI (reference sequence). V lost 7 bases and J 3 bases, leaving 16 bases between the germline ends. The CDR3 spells CASTGFKEFYNEQFF. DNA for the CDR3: TGTGCCAGCACAGGGTTTAAAGAATTCTACAATGAGCAGTTCTTC.

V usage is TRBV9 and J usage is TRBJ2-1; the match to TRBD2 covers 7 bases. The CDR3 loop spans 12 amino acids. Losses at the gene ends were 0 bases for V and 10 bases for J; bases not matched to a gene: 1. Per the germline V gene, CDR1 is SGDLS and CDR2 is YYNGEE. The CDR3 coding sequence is TGTGCCAGCAGCGTAGGGGGACTAGAGCAGTTCTTC. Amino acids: CASSVGGLEQFF.

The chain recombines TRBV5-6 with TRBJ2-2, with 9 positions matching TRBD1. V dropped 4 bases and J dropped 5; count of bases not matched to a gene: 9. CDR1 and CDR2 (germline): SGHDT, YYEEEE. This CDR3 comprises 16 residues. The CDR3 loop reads CASSPTGGAVTGELFF. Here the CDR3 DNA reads TGTGCCAGCAGCCCAACAGGGGGCGCGGTAACCGGGGAGCTGTTTTTT.

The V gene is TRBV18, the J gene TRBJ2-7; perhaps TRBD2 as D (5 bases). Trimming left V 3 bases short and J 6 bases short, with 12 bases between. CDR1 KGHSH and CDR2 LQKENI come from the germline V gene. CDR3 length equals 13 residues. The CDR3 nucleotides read TGTGCCAGCTCACCGGCCAGGAGCGGCGAGCAGTACTTC. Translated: CASSPARSGEQYF.

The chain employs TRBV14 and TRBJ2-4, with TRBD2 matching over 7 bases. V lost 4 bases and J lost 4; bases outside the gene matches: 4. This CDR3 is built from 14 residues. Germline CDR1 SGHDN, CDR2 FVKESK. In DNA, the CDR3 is TGTGCCAGCAGCCCGGGGAGGGGTAAAAACATTCAGTACTTC. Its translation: CASSPGRGKNIQYF.

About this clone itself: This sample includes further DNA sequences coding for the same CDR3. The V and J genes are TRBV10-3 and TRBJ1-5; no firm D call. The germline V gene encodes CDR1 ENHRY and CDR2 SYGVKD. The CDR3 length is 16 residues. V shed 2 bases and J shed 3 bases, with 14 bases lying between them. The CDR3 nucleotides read TGTGCCATCAGTGAGAGAAGCACGGGTCTCAATCAGCCCCAGCATTTT. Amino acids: CAISERSTGLNQPQHF.

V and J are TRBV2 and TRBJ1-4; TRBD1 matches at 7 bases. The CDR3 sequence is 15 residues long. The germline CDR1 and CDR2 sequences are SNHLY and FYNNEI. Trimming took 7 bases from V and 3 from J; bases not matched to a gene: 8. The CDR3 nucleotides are TGTGCCAGCAATCAGGGGGAGAGGGCTAATGAAAAACTGTTTTTT. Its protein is CASNQGERANEKLFF.

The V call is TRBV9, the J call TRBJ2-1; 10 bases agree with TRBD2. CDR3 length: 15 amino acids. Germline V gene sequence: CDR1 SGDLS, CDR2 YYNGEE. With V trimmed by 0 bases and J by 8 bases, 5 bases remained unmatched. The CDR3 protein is CASSVASGSIYEQFF. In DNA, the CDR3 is TGTGCCAGCAGCGTAGCTAGCGGGAGTATCTATGAGCAGTTCTTC. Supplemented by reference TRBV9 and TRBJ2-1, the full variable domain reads DSGVTQTPKHLITATGQRVTLRCSPRSGDLSVYWYQQSLDQGLQFLIQYYNGEERAKGNILERFSAQQFPDLHSELNLSSLELGDSALYFCASSVASGSIYEQFFGPGTRLTVL.

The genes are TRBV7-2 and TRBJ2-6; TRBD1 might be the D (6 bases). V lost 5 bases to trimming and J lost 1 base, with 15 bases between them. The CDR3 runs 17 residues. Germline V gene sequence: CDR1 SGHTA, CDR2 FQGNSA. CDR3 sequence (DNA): TGTGCCAGCAGCCTGACCGGGACACGTTCTGGGGCCAACGTCCTGACTTTC. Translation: CASSLTGTRSGANVLTF.

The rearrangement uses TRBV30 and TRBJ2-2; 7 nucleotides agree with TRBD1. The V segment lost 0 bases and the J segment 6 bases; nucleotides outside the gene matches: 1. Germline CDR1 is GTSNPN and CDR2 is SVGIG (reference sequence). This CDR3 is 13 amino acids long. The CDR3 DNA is TGTGCCTGGAGTGTACAGGGGCCCGGGGAGCTGTTTTTT. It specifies CAWSVQGPGELFF.

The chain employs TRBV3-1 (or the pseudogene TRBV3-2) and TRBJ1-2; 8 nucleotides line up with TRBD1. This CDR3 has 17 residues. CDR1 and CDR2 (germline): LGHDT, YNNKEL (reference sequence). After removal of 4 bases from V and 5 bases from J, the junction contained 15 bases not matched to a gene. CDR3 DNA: TGTGCCAGCAGCCCCACACAATTCGGACAGGGTCCATATGGCTACACCTTC. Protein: CASSPTQFGQGPYGYTF.

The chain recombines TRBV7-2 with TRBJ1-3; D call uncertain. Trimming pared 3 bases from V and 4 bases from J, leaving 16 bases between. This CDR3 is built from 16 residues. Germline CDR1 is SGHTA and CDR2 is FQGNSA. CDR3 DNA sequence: TGTGCCAGCAGCTTTGGCGGGAGTGGAGCCGGAAACACCATATATTTT. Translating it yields CASSFGGSGAGNTIYF.

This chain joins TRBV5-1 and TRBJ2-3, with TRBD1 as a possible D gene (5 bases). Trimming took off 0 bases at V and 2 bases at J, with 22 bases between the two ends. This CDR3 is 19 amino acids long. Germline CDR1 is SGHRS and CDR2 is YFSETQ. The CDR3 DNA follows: TGCGCCAGCAGCTTGGGTCCCGTCGTAAGGACACCCGTCACAGATACGCAGTATTTT. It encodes CASSLGPVVRTPVTDTQYF.

The chain's CDR3 is CASTPQGFNYGYTF. Here the CDR3 DNA reads TGTGCCAGTACCCCTCAGGGGTTTAACTATGGCTACACCTTC. V gene TRBV27 combines with J gene TRBJ1-2; D might be TRBD1 (6 bases). The CDR3 runs 14 residues. CDR1 and CDR2 from the germline V gene are MNHEY and SMNVEV (reference sequence). The V and J ends lost 9 bases and 1 base respectively, with 15 bases between them.

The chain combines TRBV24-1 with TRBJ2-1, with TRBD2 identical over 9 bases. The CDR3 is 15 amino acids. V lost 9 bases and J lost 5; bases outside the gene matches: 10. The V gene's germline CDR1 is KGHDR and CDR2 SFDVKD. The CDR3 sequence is CATSGLAGPDNEQFF. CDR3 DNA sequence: TGTGCCACCTCGGGCCTAGCGGGGCCGGACAATGAGCAGTTCTTC.

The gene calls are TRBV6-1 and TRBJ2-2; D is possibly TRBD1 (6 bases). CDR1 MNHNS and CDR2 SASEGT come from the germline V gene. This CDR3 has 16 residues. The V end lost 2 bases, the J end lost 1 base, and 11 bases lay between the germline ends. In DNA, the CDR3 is TGTGCCAGCAGTGAATTGTTCAGGGGGAACACCGGGGAGCTGTTTTTT. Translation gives CASSELFRGNTGELFF.

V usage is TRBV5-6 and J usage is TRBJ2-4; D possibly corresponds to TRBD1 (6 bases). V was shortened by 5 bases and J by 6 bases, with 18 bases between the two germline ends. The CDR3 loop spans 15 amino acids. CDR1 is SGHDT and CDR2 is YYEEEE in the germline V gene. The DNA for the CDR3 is TGTGCCAGCAGTTGGGACACGGATTTGTTAAACATTCAGTACTTC. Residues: CASSWDTDLLNIQYF.

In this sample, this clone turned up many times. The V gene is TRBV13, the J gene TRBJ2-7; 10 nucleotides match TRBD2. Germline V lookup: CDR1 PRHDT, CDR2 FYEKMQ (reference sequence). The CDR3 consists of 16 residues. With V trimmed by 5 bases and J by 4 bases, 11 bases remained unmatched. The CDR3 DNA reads TGTGCCAGCAGCGTCCAATCTAGCGGGAGACGATACGAGCAGTACTTC. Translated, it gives CASSVQSSGRRYEQYF.

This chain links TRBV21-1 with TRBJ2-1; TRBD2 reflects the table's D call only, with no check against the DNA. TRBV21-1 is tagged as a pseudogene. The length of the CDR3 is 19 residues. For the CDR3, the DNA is TGTGCCAGCAGCAAACCGGGGGGTGGTAGCGGCCACCCTTACAATGAGCAGTTCTTC. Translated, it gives CASSKPGGGSGHPYNEQFF.